This entry lists 21 T cell receptor beta chains sequenced from one sample in a study of blood T cell repertoires in COVID-19. TCRdb keeps only in-frame clones here, not all; method: immunoSEQ multiplex PCR. This table has about 160,000 clones, approximately 88% appearing once. The sequenced material came from peripheral blood. These receptors all come from a woman aged 55 to 70 with acute or convalescent COVID-19.

J is TRBJ2-7 and V is TRBV7-2; tentative D call: TRBD2 (8 bases). Germline-derived CDR1 and CDR2 are SGHTA and FQGNSA. V was pared by 2 bases and J by 3 bases, with 14 bases between. The CDR3 consists of 15 residues. The CDR3 is CASSLREGAIYEQYF. The CDR3 bases are TGTGCCAGCAGCTTACGGGAGGGGGCGATCTACGAGCAGTACTTC.

This chain links TRBV9 with TRBJ1-2; tentative D call: TRBD1 (5 bases). Germline V gene lookup returns CDR1 SGDLS and CDR2 YYNGEE. Trimming removed 0 bases from V and 4 bases from J, with 7 bases in between. The CDR3 length is 13 residues. CDR3 DNA: TGTGCCAGCAGCGTAGGGGGACTCTATGGCTACACCTTC. Translating gives CASSVGGLYGYTF.

The V call is TRBV6-5, the J call TRBJ2-3; 9 bases line up with TRBD2. CDR3 size: 14 residues. V trimming: 6 bases; J trimming: 4 bases; junction bases outside the gene matches: 5. Germline V lookup: CDR1 MNHEY, CDR2 SVGAGI. CDR3 coding DNA: TGTGCCAGCAGGAATAGCGGGGGCGCAGATACGCAGTATTTT. This codes for CASRNSGGADTQYF.

This clone was observed a handful of times. V gene TRBV4-2 combines with J gene TRBJ1-2; TRBD1 agrees at 8 bases. This CDR3 is built from 16 residues. CDR1 and CDR2 (germline): LGHNA, YNFKEQ. V trimming: 1 base; J trimming: 0 bases; junction bases outside the gene matches: 4. CDR3 in amino acids: CASSQATGDPNYGYTF. The CDR3 coding sequence is TGTGCCAGCAGCCAAGCGACAGGGGACCCTAACTATGGCTACACCTTC.

The rearrangement uses TRBV19 and TRBJ1-6; no definite D call. Germline V lookup: CDR1 LNHDA, CDR2 SQIVND (reference sequence). Trimming cost V 5 bases and J 2 bases, with 7 bases left between them. The CDR3 is 14 amino acids. The chain's CDR3 is CASSLFPYNSPLHF. The CDR3 DNA follows: TGTGCCAGTAGTCTTTTCCCCTATAATTCACCCCTCCACTTT. Combining the CDR3 with reference TRBV19 and TRBJ1-6 gives the whole variable domain DGGITQSPKYLFRKEGQNVTLSCEQNLNHDAMYWYRQDPGQGLRLIYYSQIVNDFQKGDIAEGYSVSREKKESFPLTVTSAQKNPTAFYLCASSLFPYNSPLHFGNGTRLTVT.

V is TRBV5-1 and J is TRBJ2-7, with TRBD2 identical over 10 bases. With V trimmed by 3 bases and J by 3 bases, 3 bases remained unmatched. The CDR3 contains 14 residues. CDR1 SGHRS and CDR2 YFSETQ come from the germline V gene. The CDR3 spells CASSWASGGYEQYF. As DNA, the CDR3 is TGCGCCAGCAGCTGGGCTAGCGGGGGCTACGAGCAGTACTTC.

The chain links TRBV7-8 to TRBJ1-6, with a possible D match to TRBD1 (5 bases). Between the trimmed V and J ends, which lost 1 base and 9 bases, there was a span of 13 bases. The length of the CDR3 is 15 residues. Per the germline V gene, CDR1 is SGHVS and CDR2 is FQNEAQ. The CDR3 protein is CASSLGGGRGSPLHF. For the CDR3, the DNA is TGTGCCAGCAGCTTAGGGGGAGGGAGGGGTTCACCCCTCCACTTT.

The rearrangement links TRBV7-2 to TRBJ1-5; 10 bases agree with TRBD1. The CDR3 spans 18 residues. J was trimmed by 3 bases and V by 4 bases; bases with no gene match: 12. Germline V lookup: CDR1 SGHTA, CDR2 FQGNSA. The CDR3 DNA reads as TGTGCCAGCAGCTACTCGGGGAGGACAGGGGGTCTCAATCAGCCCCAGCATTTT. Its protein product is CASSYSGRTGGLNQPQHF.

V usage is TRBV7-2 and J usage is TRBJ1-5, with TRBD1 matching over 8 bases. The CDR3 loop spans 15 amino acids. Per germline, CDR1 SGHTA and CDR2 FQGNSA. The J segment lost 5 bases and the V segment lost 1 base, leaving 4 bases of the junction unmatched. The CDR3 loop is CASSLETGVYQPQHF. CDR3 DNA: TGTGCCAGCAGCTTAGAGACAGGGGTTTATCAGCCCCAGCATTTT.

This chain connects TRBV5-1 to TRBJ1-2, with D unclear. Per the germline V gene, CDR1 is SGHRS and CDR2 is YFSETQ. CDR3 length: 15 amino acids. The germline V and J ends were trimmed by 0 bases and 2 bases, with 11 bases remaining between them. The CDR3 spells CASSLAEGPNYGYTF. The CDR3 DNA sequence: TGCGCCAGCAGCTTGGCGGAGGGTCCAAACTATGGCTACACCTTC.

Notes on this clone: The same CDR3 is also encoded by other DNA sequences in this sample. Here the CDR3 reads CASSLTGYNEQFF. CDR3 DNA: TGCGCCAGCAGCTTGACGGGATACAATGAGCAGTTCTTC. The chain carries TRBV5-1 and TRBJ2-1, with D possibly being TRBD2 (5 bases). CDR1 and CDR2 (germline): SGHRS, YFSETQ. Trimming took off 1 base at V and 4 bases at J, with 6 bases between the two ends. The CDR3 runs to 13 residues. The variable domain in full, completed from reference TRBV5-1 and TRBJ2-1, reads KAGVTQTPRYLIKTRGQQVTLSCSPISGHRSVSWYQQTPGQGLQFLFEYFSETQRNKGNFPGRFSGRQFSNSRSEMNVSTLELGDSALYLCASSLTGYNEQFFGPGTRLTVL.

The V gene is TRBV18, the J gene TRBJ2-7; 8 bases agree with TRBD1. Germline-derived CDR1 and CDR2 are KGHSH and LQKENI. The J segment lost 6 bases and the V segment lost 2 bases, leaving 6 bases of the junction unmatched. This CDR3 comprises 14 residues. This CDR3 reads CASSPIGRGPEQYF. CDR3 coding DNA: TGTGCCAGCTCACCAATCGGCAGGGGGCCCGAGCAGTACTTC.

Only one count was recorded for this clone. The CDR3 coding sequence is TGTGCCAGCAGCTTGGCCGGAAACACCATATATTTT. It is translated as CASSLAGNTIYF. This chain connects TRBV7-2 to TRBJ1-3, with D hard to call. V lost 3 bases and J 4 bases, leaving 4 bases between the germline ends. The germline gives CDR1 SGHTA, CDR2 FQGNSA. This CDR3 has 12 amino acids.

The genes are TRBV30 and TRBJ1-6; 10 bases line up with TRBD1. CDR3 length: 13 residues. Per germline, CDR1 GTSNPN and CDR2 SVGIG (reference sequence). J was trimmed by 14 bases and V by 8 bases; bases with no gene match: 12. CDR3 region: CAGTGARLGTLHF. CDR3 in DNA: TGTGCCGGGACAGGGGCCCGGCTAGGGACCCTCCACTTT.

This clone was seen a single time. This chain joins TRBV11-2 and TRBJ1-3; the D gene is possibly TRBD1 (6 bases). The CDR3 is 15 amino acids. Trimming took 5 bases from V and 4 from J, leaving 15 bases between them. The germline gives CDR1 SGHAT, CDR2 FQNNGV. CDR3 in amino acids: CASSPGGGKGNTIYF. Written as DNA, the CDR3 is TGTGCCAGCAGCCCGGGGGGGGGCAAAGGAAACACCATATATTTT. The whole variable domain, filled in from reference TRBV11-2 and TRBJ1-3, reads EAGVAQSPRYKIIEKRQSVAFWCNPISGHATLYWYQQILGQGPKLLIQFQNNGVVDDSQLPKDRFSAERLKGVDSTLKIQPAKLEDSAVYLCASSPGGGKGNTIYFGEGSWLTVV.

In the case of this clone: Other DNA sequences in this specimen translate into the identical CDR3. V and J are TRBV28 and TRBJ1-1; D remains ambiguous. Germline lookup yields CDR1 MDHEN and CDR2 SYDVKM. CDR3 size: 13 residues. Trimming removed 9 bases at V and 0 bases at J, with 11 bases between. This CDR3 reads CASRTGLNTEAFF. Written as DNA, the CDR3 is TGTGCCAGTCGTACGGGGTTGAACACTGAAGCTTTCTTT.

This clone showed up just a few times. The V and J genes are TRBV5-4 and TRBJ1-2, with D unclear. The CDR3 loop spans 13 amino acids. The V end was cut by 0 bases, the J end by 8 bases, with 11 bases between. Germline-derived CDR1 and CDR2 are SGHNT and YYREEE (reference sequence). CDR3 residues: CASSLAGGEGYTF. CDR3 sequence (DNA): TGTGCCAGCAGCTTGGCCGGTGGGGAGGGCTACACCTTC.

The V and J genes are TRBV9 and TRBJ2-5; weak D call: TRBD2 (7 bases). The CDR3 consists of 17 residues. Trimming removed 0 bases at V and 1 base at J, with 16 bases between. The V gene's germline CDR1 is SGDLS and CDR2 YYNGEE. This CDR3 is CASSVGVFAGAQETQYF. DNA of the CDR3: TGTGCCAGCAGCGTAGGGGTGTTTGCGGGGGCCCAAGAGACCCAGTACTTC.

This clone has only a few counts. The chain couples TRBV27 to TRBJ2-7; unclear D gene. Germline values: CDR1 MNHEY, CDR2 SMNVEV (reference sequence). V was clipped by 4 bases and J by 0 bases, with 13 bases between them. The CDR3 has 15 amino acids. The DNA of the CDR3 is TGTGCCAGCAGTTCAACTCGAGGCAGCTCCTACGAGCAGTACTTC. It specifies CASSSTRGSSYEQYF.

This clone was found once. This chain links TRBV6-5 with TRBJ1-2; no reliable D call. The V end lost 2 bases, the J end lost 8 bases, and 15 bases lay between the germline ends. The CDR3 sequence is 14 residues long. Germline V gene data show CDR1 as MNHEY and CDR2 as SVGAGI. CDR3 residues: CASSYSVAQEGYTF. The CDR3 bases are TGTGCCAGCAGTTACAGTGTGGCCCAGGAAGGCTACACCTTC.

The rearrangement uses TRBV7-9 and TRBJ2-7; 8 nucleotides line up with TRBD1. J was trimmed by 0 bases and V by 2 bases; bases with no gene match: 6. This CDR3 region has 16 residues. The V gene's germline CDR1 is SEHNR and CDR2 FQNEAQ (reference sequence). This CDR3 reads CASSLNDRGLSYEQYF. In DNA, the CDR3 is TGTGCCAGCAGCTTAAACGACAGGGGCCTCTCCTACGAGCAGTACTTC.